This T cell receptor (beta chain) is from a study of long-term antiretroviral therapy in people with HIV. Study at large: First collections came about a decade before the 2015 immediate-ART recommendation.

Sequencing used immunoSEQ v3.0 at survey level. This table comes from immunoSEQ multiplex PCR, and its TCRdb copy is limited to in-frame clones, with some not included. The sample lists some 19,000 clones, around 85% occurring once. The junction had 11 bases not matched to a gene; V was cut back by 4 bases and J by 5 bases. Germline V CDR1 and CDR2: SEHNR, FQNEAQ (reference sequence). CDR3 length: 17 residues. There was at least one pre-ART PBMC sample for each donor, plus at least two post-ART PBMC samples. The rearrangement joins TRBV7-9 to TRBJ1-5; 10 nucleotides line up with TRBD1. The clonotype comes from a young man with HIV. The specimen was unsorted PBMCs, collected 0.9 years after starting antiretroviral therapy. The CDR3 nucleotides are TGTGCCAGCAGCTCAACCGGGGGACAGGGGAATTATCAGCCCCAGCATTTT. Translated: CASSSTGGQGNYQPQHF.